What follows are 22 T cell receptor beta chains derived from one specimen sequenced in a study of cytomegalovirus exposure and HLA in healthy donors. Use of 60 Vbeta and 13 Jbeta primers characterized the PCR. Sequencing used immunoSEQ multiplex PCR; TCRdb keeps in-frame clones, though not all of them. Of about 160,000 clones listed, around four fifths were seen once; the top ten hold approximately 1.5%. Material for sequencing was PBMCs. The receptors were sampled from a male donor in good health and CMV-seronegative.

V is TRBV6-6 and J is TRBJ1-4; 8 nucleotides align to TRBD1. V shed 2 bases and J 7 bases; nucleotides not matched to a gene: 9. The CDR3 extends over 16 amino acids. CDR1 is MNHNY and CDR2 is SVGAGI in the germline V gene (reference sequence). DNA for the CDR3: TGTGCCAGCAGTTACACAGGGGGTGGGTACGGTGAAAAACTGTTTTTT. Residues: CASSYTGGGYGEKLFF.

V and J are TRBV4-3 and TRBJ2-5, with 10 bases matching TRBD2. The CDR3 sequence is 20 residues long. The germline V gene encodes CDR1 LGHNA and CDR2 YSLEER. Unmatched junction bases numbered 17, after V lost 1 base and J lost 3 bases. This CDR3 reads CASSQAPLQRGGVGKETQYF. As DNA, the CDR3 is TGCGCCAGCAGCCAAGCACCTCTCCAGCGGGGGGGCGTAGGGAAAGAGACCCAGTACTTC.

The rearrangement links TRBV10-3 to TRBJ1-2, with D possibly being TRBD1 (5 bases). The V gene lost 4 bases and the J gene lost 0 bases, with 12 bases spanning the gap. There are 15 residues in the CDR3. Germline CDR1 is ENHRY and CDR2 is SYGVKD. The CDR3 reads CAISGRDSTNYGYTF. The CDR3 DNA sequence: TGTGCCATCAGTGGCCGGGACTCAACTAACTATGGCTACACCTTC.

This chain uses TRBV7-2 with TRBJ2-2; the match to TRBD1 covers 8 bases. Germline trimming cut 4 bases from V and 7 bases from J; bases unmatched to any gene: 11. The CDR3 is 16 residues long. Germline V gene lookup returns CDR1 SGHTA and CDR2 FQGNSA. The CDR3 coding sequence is TGTGCCAGCAGCTCCCGACAGGGGAGTATTAGCGGGGAGCTGTTTTTT. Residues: CASSSRQGSISGELFF.

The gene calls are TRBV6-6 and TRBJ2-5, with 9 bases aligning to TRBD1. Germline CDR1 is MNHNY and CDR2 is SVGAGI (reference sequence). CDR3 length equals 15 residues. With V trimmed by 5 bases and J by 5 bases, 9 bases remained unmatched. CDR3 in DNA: TGTGCCAGCAGTCTTACCGGGACAGGGATGGAGACCCAGTACTTC. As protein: CASSLTGTGMETQYF.

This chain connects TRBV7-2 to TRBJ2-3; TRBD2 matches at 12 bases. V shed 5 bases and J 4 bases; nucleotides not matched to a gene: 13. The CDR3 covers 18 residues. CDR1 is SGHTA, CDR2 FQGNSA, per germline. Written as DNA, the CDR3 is TGTGCCAGCAGCAAAGGTCGGACTAGCGGGATTGGGTCAGATACGCAGTATTTT. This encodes CASSKGRTSGIGSDTQYF. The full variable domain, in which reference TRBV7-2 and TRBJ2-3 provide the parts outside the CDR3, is GAGVSQSPSNKVTEKGKDVELRCDPISGHTALYWYRQSLGQGLEFLIYFQGNSAPDKSGLPSDRFSAERTGGSVSTLTIQRTQQEDSAVYLCASSKGRTSGIGSDTQYFGPGTRLTVL.

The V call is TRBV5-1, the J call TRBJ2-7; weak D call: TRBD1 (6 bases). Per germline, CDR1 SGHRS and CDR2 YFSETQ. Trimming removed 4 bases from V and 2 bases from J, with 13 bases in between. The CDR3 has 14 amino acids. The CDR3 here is CASSPGQSTYEQYF. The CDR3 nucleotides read TGCGCCAGCAGCCCCGGACAGTCCACCTACGAGCAGTACTTC.

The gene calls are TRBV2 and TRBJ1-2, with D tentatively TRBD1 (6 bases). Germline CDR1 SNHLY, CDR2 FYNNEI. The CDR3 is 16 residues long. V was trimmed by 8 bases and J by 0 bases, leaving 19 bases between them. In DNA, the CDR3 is TGTGCCAGCTTAGAATTTCCGGGACAAGCTAACTATGGCTACACCTTC. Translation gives CASLEFPGQANYGYTF.

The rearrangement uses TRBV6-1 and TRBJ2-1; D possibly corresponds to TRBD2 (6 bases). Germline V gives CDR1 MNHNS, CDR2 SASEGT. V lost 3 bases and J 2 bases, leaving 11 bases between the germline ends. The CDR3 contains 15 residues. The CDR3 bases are TGTGCCAGCAGTGAGCCCGGGAGAACCTACAATGAGCAGTTCTTC. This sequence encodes CASSEPGRTYNEQFF.

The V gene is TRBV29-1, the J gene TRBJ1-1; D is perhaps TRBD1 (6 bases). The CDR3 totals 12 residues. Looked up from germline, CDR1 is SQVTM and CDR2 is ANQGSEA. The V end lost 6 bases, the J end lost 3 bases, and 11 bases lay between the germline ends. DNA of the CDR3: TGCAGCGTCAACCAGGGGTACACTGAAGCTTTCTTT. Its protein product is CSVNQGYTEAFF. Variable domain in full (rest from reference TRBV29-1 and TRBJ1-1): SAVISQKPSRDICQRGTSLTIQCQVDSQVTMMFWYRQQPGQSLTLIATANQGSEATYESGFVIDKFPISRPNLTFSTLTVSNMSPEDSSIYLCSVNQGYTEAFFGQGTRLTVV.

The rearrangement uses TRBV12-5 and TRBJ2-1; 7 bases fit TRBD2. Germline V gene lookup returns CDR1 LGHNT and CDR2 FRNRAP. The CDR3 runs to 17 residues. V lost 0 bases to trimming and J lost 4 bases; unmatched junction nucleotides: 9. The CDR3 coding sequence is TGTGCTAGTGGTTTGGTACTTGGAGCGGGGTCATACAATGAGCAGTTCTTC. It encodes CASGLVLGAGSYNEQFF.

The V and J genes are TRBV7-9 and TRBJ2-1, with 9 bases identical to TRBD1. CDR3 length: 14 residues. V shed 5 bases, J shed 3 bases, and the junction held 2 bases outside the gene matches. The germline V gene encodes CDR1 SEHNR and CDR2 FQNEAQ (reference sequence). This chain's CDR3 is CASSPGQGYNEQFF. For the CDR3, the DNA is TGTGCCAGCAGCCCGGGACAGGGCTACAATGAGCAGTTCTTC.

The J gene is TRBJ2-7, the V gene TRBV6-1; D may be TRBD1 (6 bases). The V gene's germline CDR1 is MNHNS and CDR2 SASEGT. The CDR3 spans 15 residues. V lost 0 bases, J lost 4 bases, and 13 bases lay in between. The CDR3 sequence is CASSEATSQGYEQYF. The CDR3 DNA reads TGTGCCAGCAGTGAAGCAACAAGCCAGGGGTACGAGCAGTACTTC.

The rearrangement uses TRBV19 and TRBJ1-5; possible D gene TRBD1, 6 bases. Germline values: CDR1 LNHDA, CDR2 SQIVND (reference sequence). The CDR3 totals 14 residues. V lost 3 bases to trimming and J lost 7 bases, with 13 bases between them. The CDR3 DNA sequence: TGTGCCAGTAGTATCGTGGGTAGGGGGCAGCCCCAGCATTTT. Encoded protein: CASSIVGRGQPQHF.

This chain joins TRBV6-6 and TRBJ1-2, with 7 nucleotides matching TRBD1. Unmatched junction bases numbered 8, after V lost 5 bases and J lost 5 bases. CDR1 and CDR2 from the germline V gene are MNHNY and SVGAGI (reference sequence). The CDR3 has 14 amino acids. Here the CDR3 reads CASSRTGEGYGYTF. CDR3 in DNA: TGTGCCAGCAGTAGGACAGGCGAGGGGTATGGCTACACCTTC.

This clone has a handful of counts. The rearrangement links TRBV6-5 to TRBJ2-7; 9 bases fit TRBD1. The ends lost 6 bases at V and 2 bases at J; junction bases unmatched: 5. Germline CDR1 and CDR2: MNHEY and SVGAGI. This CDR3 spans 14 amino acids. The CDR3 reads CASSPGTGPYEQYF. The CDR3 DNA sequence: TGTGCCAGCAGCCCCGGGACAGGGCCCTACGAGCAGTACTTC.

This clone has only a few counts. The CDR3 region has the DNA TGTGCCAGCAGCGTAGAGTTAGCGGCCTTCAATGAGCAGTTCTTC. The encoded protein is CASSVELAAFNEQFF. The rearrangement links TRBV9 to TRBJ2-1; tentative D call: TRBD2 (6 bases). CDR3 length equals 15 residues. The germline CDR1 and CDR2 sequences are SGDLS and YYNGEE. Deletions cut 0 bases from V and 6 bases from J, with 13 bases between.

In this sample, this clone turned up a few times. The CDR3: CASSMDRGLGYTF. The CDR3 DNA reads TGTGCCAGCAGTATGGACAGGGGGCTTGGCTACACCTTC. V and J are TRBV28 and TRBJ1-2; TRBD1 matches at 11 bases. This CDR3 has 13 amino acids. Trimming removed 5 bases from V and 7 bases from J; junction bases left unmatched: 3. Per germline, CDR1 MDHEN and CDR2 SYDVKM.

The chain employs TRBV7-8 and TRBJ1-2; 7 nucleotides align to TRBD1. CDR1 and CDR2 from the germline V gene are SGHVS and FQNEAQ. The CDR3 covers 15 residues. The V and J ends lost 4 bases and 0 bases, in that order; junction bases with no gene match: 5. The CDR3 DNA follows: TGTGCCAGCAGCTGGGACAGAATTGCTAACTATGGCTACACCTTC. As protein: CASSWDRIANYGYTF.

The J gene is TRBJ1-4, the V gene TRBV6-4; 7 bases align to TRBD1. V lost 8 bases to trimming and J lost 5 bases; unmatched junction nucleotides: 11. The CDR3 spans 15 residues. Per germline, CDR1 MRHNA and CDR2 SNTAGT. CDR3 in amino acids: CASLFRGQPNEKLFF. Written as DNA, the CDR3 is TGTGCCAGCCTATTCCGGGGACAGCCGAATGAAAAACTGTTTTTT.

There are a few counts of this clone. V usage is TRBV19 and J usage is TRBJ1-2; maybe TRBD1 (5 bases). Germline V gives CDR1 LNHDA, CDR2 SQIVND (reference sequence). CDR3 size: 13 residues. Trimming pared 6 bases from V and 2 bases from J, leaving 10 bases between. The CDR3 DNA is TGTGCCAGTAGGAGAGACAGAAACTATGGCTACACCTTC. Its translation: CASRRDRNYGYTF.

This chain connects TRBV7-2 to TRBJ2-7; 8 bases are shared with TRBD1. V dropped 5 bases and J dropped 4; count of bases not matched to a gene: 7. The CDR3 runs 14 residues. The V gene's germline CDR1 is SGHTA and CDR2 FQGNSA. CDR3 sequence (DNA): TGTGCCAGCAGCCGCGACAGGGGCGCTTACGAGCAGTACTTC. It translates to CASSRDRGAYEQYF. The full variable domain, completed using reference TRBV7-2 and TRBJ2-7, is GAGVSQSPSNKVTEKGKDVELRCDPISGHTALYWYRQSLGQGLEFLIYFQGNSAPDKSGLPSDRFSAERTGGSVSTLTIQRTQQEDSAVYLCASSRDRGAYEQYFGPGTRLTVT.